This TCR beta chain was recovered during a study of metastatic and nonmetastatic thyroid tumors. Every patient underwent thyroid surgery untreated. As originally analysed: A classifier of distant metastasis in papillary thyroid cancer was built from CDR3 differences (across clinicopathological groups). TCRdb re-called the PCR reads with MiXCR. It is TCRdb's table, rather than the study itself, that gives the V and J calls and clone size. The top ten clones hold around 12% of a sample with some 10,000 clones, approximately 12% of them seen once. At least ten counts were recorded for this clone. Its antigen is unknown. Whole-study findings and limits: Significantly higher TCR beta diversity was reportedly seen in malignant thyroid tumors than benign nodules, in blood and tumor.

CDR1 is LNHNV, CDR2 YYDKDF, per germline (reference sequence). V lost 3 bases and J lost 0, with 14 bases in between. The CDR3 length is 16 residues. This TCR was sampled from a female donor with papillary thyroid cancer or a benign thyroid nodule (not recorded which). Some clones in this sample may be carry-over from other donors' samples. V and J are TRBV15 and TRBJ1-1; D is perhaps TRBD1 (6 bases). Specimen: blood. The CDR3 reads CATSRTAGAMNTEAFF. As DNA, the CDR3 is TGTGCCACCAGCAGGACTGCAGGGGCCATGAACACTGAAGCTTTCTTT.